The 2 T cell receptor beta chains in this list originate from one sample, sequenced in a study of cytomegalovirus exposure and HLA in healthy donors. The PCR ran on 60 Vbeta and 13 Jbeta primers. Produced via immunoSEQ multiplex PCR; TCRdb's table is partial and in-frame only. The data show a few hundred thousand clones, about 87% seen once. The sequenced sample consisted of PBMCs. The receptor source for this set is a woman between 18 and 29 years old in good health and CMV-seronegative.

The gene calls are TRBV5-1 and TRBJ1-1, with no clear D. With 0 bases removed from V and 7 bases from J, the gap between germline ends came to 13 bases. The CDR3 consists of 14 residues. Germline loops: CDR1 SGHRS, CDR2 YFSETQ. CDR3 sequence (DNA): TGCGCCAGCAGCTTGGGGCCCTTTGATGGTGAAGCTTTCTTT. Translating gives CASSLGPFDGEAFF. Supplemented by reference TRBV5-1 and TRBJ1-1, the full variable domain reads KAGVTQTPRYLIKTRGQQVTLSCSPISGHRSVSWYQQTPGQGLQFLFEYFSETQRNKGNFPGRFSGRQFSNSRSEMNVSTLELGDSALYLCASSLGPFDGEAFFGQGTRLTVV.

The chain couples TRBV2 to TRBJ1-6, with 7 bases matching TRBD1. The CDR3 consists of 15 residues. Germline assignment: CDR1 SNHLY and CDR2 FYNNEI. J gave up 9 bases and V 6 bases, and 11 bases lay outside the gene matches. CDR3 DNA: TGTGCCAGCAGCGAGACCCGACAGGGAGGTTCACCCCTCCACTTT. Residues: CASSETRQGGSPLHF.